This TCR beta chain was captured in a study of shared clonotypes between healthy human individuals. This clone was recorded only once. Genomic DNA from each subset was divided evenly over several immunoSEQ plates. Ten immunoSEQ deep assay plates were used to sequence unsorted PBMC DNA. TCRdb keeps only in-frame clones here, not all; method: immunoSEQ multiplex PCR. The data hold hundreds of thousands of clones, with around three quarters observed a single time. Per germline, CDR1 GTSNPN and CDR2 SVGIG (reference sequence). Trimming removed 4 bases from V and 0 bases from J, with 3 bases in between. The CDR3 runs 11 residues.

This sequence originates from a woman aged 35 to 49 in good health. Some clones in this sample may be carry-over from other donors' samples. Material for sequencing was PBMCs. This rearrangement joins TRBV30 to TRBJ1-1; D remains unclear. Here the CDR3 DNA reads TGTGCCTGGAATATGAACACTGAAGCTTTCTTT. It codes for CAWNMNTEAFF.